The next 13 T cell receptor beta chains were all read from a single sample in a study of blood T cells in healthy people across ages. Through a sample-barcoded 5' primer and a J-beta primer mix, a second PCR was run for roughly 6 to 11 cycles. TCRdb processed the 5' RACE reads anew with MiXCR; each CDR3 protein has one entry. The table shows 1.5 million to 2 million distinct CDR3 sequences, with 49% occurring only once. Sequenced: blood. Source of these receptors: a woman in her forties in good health.

This clonotype was seen only a few times. The rearrangement joins TRBV20-1 to TRBJ2-5; the D gene could be TRBD1 or TRBD2 (6 bases each). This CDR3 spans 15 amino acids. V lost 3 bases to trimming and J lost 5 bases, with 19 bases between them. In germline, CDR1 is DFQATT, CDR2 SNEGSKA (reference sequence). CDR3 nucleotides: TGCAGTGCTAGGGATTTAACGGGGGCAGGGGAGACCCAGTACTTC. This codes for CSARDLTGAGETQYF.

This clonotype was seen a handful of times. The chain links TRBV7-9 to TRBJ2-5; TRBD1 is a possible D gene (6 bases). Germline V gives CDR1 SEHNR, CDR2 FQNEAQ (reference sequence). This CDR3 spans 14 amino acids. V was shortened by 5 bases and J by 0 bases, with 10 bases between the two germline ends. CDR3 sequence (DNA): TGTGCCAGCAGCCACTACAGGGACCAAGAGACCCAGTACTTC. Its translation is CASSHYRDQETQYF.

This chain connects TRBV7-9 to TRBJ1-2, with 9 bases that match TRBD1. CDR1 is SEHNR, CDR2 FQNEAQ, per germline (reference sequence). J gave up 6 bases and V 5 bases, and 10 bases lay outside the gene matches. This CDR3 spans 15 amino acids. The CDR3 protein is CASSPPGQGSDGYTF. In nucleotides, the CDR3 is TGTGCCAGCAGCCCCCCGGGACAGGGTTCTGATGGCTACACCTTC.

The V gene is TRBV29-1, the J gene TRBJ2-3, with D perhaps matching TRBD1 (6 bases). The CDR3 has 14 residues. V lost 6 bases and J lost 3, with 16 bases in between. In germline, CDR1 is SQVTM, CDR2 ANQGSEA. In DNA form, the CDR3 reads TGCAGCGTCGGACAGCCCCAATATACAGATACGCAGTATTTT. Protein product: CSVGQPQYTDTQYF.

The chain combines TRBV5-1 with TRBJ2-5; TRBD2 aligns across 8 bases. This CDR3 is 16 amino acids long. Per the germline V gene, CDR1 is SGHRS and CDR2 is YFSETQ. V lost 4 bases and J lost 2; bases outside the gene matches: 10. CDR3 region: CASSASSGGLQETQYF. CDR3 nucleotides: TGCGCCAGCAGCGCTTCAAGCGGGGGTCTTCAAGAGACCCAGTACTTC.

This clonotype has just a few counts. The V call is TRBV18, the J call TRBJ2-7; no definite D call. The V gene lost 6 bases and the J gene lost 2 bases, with 14 bases spanning the gap. Per the germline V gene, CDR1 is KGHSH and CDR2 is LQKENI. The CDR3 extends over 14 amino acids. The CDR3 here is CASSPSAQAYEQYF. The DNA of the CDR3 is TGTGCCAGCTCGCCCTCGGCCCAAGCCTACGAGCAGTACTTC. The whole variable domain, filled in from reference TRBV18 and TRBJ2-7, reads NAGVMQNPRHLVRRRGQEARLRCSPMKGHSHVYWYRQLPEEGLKFMVYLQKENIIDESGMPKERFSAEFPKEGPSILRIQQVVRGDSAAYFCASSPSAQAYEQYFGPGTRLTVT.

About this clonotype itself: A much larger clone is a single base away; this may be a read error. The rearrangement joins TRBV4-3 to TRBJ2-4, with D unresolved. CDR1 and CDR2 (germline): LGHNA, YSLEER. Trimming cost V 0 bases and J 13 bases, with 16 bases left between them. This CDR3 is 14 amino acids long. The CDR3: CASSQDTEYNEQYF. DNA for the CDR3: TGCGCCAGCAGCCAAGATACAGAGTACAATGAGCAGTACTTC.

CDR3 in DNA: TGCGCCAGCAGCCAATGGGACAGGGACAATGAGCAGTTCTTC. Protein: CASSQWDRDNEQFF. V usage is TRBV4-1 and J usage is TRBJ2-1; 9 positions agree with TRBD1. CDR1 is MGHRA, CDR2 YSYEKL, per germline. The J segment lost 5 bases and the V segment lost 2 bases, leaving 1 base of the junction unmatched. The CDR3 spans 14 residues.

Comments on this clonotype: The junction differs from germline at one of its ends, possibly a read error. CDR3 in DNA: TGTGCCGGCAGCCGAACTAGTTTAGATGAGCAGTTCTTC. This codes for CAGSRTSLDEQFF. The chain links TRBV3-1 to TRBJ2-1; D perhaps matches TRBD2 (5 bases). CDR1 and CDR2 from the germline V gene are LGHDT and YNNKEL (reference sequence). The CDR3 is 13 residues long.

The chain has TRBV6-2 or TRBV6-3 and TRBJ1-4; D perhaps matches TRBD1 (5 bases). Trimming left V 5 bases short and J 0 bases short, with 10 bases between. Germline CDR1 reads MNHEY; CDR2 reads SVGEGT. The CDR3 spans 15 residues. The CDR3 DNA is TGTGCCAGCAGTAGCCGACAGCCAACTAATGAAAAACTGTTTTTT. Translation gives CASSSRQPTNEKLFF.

V and J are TRBV7-2 and TRBJ2-5, with D possibly being TRBD1 (5 bases). The V end lost 5 bases, the J end lost 2 bases, and 18 bases lay between the germline ends. CDR3 length equals 16 residues. Per the germline V gene, CDR1 is SGHTA and CDR2 is FQGNSA. The CDR3 DNA follows: TGTGCCAGCAGCATAATATCCCGGACACAGCAAGAGACCCAGTACTTC. As protein: CASSIISRTQQETQYF.

This rearrangement joins TRBV20-1 to TRBJ2-7; D gene uncertain. CDR3 length equals 12 residues. Germline assignment: CDR1 DFQATT and CDR2 SNEGSKA (reference sequence). V lost 3 bases and J lost 3, with 9 bases in between. CDR3 region: CSASATLYEQYF. DNA for the CDR3: TGCAGTGCTAGTGCGACCCTCTACGAGCAGTACTTC.

This clonotype was observed a handful of times. The chain couples TRBV6-5 to TRBJ2-1, with D perhaps being TRBD1 or TRBD2 (5 bases each). Germline V gene data show CDR1 as MNHEY and CDR2 as SVGAGI. CDR3 length: 14 amino acids. Deletions cut 4 bases from V and 6 bases from J, with 13 bases between. The DNA of the CDR3 is TGTGCCAGCAGTTCGACAGCTCGGGGCAATGAGCAGTTCTTC. This gives the protein CASSSTARGNEQFF.